One and the same sample provided the 3 T cell receptor beta chains below, sequenced in a study of blood T cell repertoires in COVID-19. Using immunoSEQ multiplex PCR, the repertoire was profiled, and TCRdb retains in-frame clones only, with some absent. The table shows 250,000 to 350,000 clones, with 86% occurring only once. The sequenced sample consisted of peripheral blood. These receptors all come from a woman in her fifties or sixties with acute or convalescent COVID-19.

V usage is TRBV5-4 and J usage is TRBJ1-1; TRBD1 matches at 10 bases. CDR3 length equals 16 residues. J lost 0 bases, V lost 4 bases, and 6 bases had no gene match. Per the germline V gene, CDR1 is SGHNT and CDR2 is YYREEE (reference sequence). CDR3 DNA: TGTGCCAGCAGCCCGACAGGGGGCGCTGTGAACACTGAAGCTTTCTTT. It translates to CASSPTGGAVNTEAFF. The variable domain in full, completed from reference TRBV5-4 and TRBJ1-1, reads ETGVTQSPTHLIKTRGQQVTLRCSSQSGHNTVSWYQQALGQGPQFIFQYYREEENGRGNFPPRFSGLQFPNYSSELNVNALELDDSALYLCASSPTGGAVNTEAFFGQGTRLTVV.

V is TRBV7-9 and J is TRBJ1-1; D remains ambiguous. V lost 5 bases, J lost 4 bases, and 14 bases lay in between. This CDR3 has 14 residues. Germline CDR1 SEHNR, CDR2 FQNEAQ (reference sequence). The CDR3 spells CASSPRPAGTEAFF. DNA for the CDR3: TGTGCCAGCAGCCCCCGCCCGGCGGGCACTGAAGCTTTCTTT.

Points on this clone: The junction departs from germline at one end; a sequencing error may be responsible. The chain combines TRBV3-1 (or the pseudogene TRBV3-2) with TRBJ2-4; D is perhaps TRBD1 (6 bases). Germline lookup yields CDR1 LGHDT and CDR2 YNNKEL (reference sequence). The CDR3 is 12 amino acids. DNA of the CDR3: TGTGCCAGCAGCCAAGATAGGGGGATGTGTCACTTC. It specifies CASSQDRGMCHF.